The source of this T cell receptor (beta chain) is a study of Graves' ophthalmopathy and Graves' hyperthyroidism. Orbital computed tomography, together with clinical symptoms, serum thyroxine, TRAb and thyroid ultrasound, was used for diagnosis. CDR3 regions of TCR beta were amplified from RNA transcripts. Second-round multiplex PCR followed a first-round RT-PCR using HTBI primers. Via MiXCR, TCRdb re-called the multiplex PCR reads, giving one row per CDR3 protein. The sample has 350,000 or so distinct CDR3 sequences; under 20% are singletons. V lost 3 bases, J lost 3 bases, and 12 bases lay in between. The CDR3 consists of 14 residues.

The receptor's source is an adult man with Graves' ophthalmopathy. V usage is TRBV12-3 or TRBV12-4 and J usage is TRBJ2-7, with a tentative D call TRBD2 (5 bases). The material sequenced was peripheral blood. The CDR3 sequence: CASSFGLENYEQYF. The CDR3 coding sequence is TGTGCCAGCAGTTTTGGACTGGAAAACTACGAGCAGTACTTC.